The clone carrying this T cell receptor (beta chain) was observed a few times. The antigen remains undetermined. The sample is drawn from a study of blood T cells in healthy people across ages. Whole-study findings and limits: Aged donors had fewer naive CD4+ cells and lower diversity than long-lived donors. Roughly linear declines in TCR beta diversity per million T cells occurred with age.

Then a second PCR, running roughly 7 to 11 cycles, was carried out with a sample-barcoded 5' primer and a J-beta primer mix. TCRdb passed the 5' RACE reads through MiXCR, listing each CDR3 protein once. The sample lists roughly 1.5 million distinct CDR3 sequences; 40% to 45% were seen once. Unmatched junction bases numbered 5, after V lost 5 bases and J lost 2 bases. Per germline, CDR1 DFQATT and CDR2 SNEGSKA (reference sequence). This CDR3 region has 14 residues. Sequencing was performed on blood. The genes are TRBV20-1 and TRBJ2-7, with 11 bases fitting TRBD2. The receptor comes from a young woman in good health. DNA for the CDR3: TGCAGTGCTGTTGCGACTAGCGGGACCTACGAGCAGTACTTC. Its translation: CSAVATSGTYEQYF.